The source of this T cell receptor beta chain is a study of blood T cell repertoires in COVID-19 (dated by TCRdb to 2020 to 2021). Broadly, across the study: Samples covering the acute and convalescent phases of COVID-19 were provided by collaborators in the United States, Italy and Spain. Subjects who had been exposed to COVID-19, were actively infected with it, or had recovered from it provided the deeply sampled blood TCRbeta repertoires that made up the dataset. The prospective study material was composed of cDNA or gDNA derived from T cells, B-cell-depleted T cells, or PBMCs. The repertoires were released in a freely available public database meant as a resource for research on the immune response to SARS-CoV-2. Where HLA class I and class II types were available, the types were taken from metadata supplied by the sample provider, not from assay-based typing. The sample metadata nearly always contained a de-identified subject ID, COVID-19 status, age in years and sex. The samples were drawn from two sources: the first 160 participants of the ongoing ImmuneRACE study, and approximately 1,300 subjects contributed by 6 global collaborators. The paper's findings and limits, for the study overall: How much clinical and demographic metadata was included differed by source and by participant, and the metadata was provided uncurated.

Collaborating institutions collected whole blood in K2EDTA tubes following their own protocols. For TCRbeta analysis, collaborator samples were shipped as frozen whole blood, as isolated PBMCs, or as DNA extracted from either sample type. TCRbeta CDR3 regions were amplified from genomic DNA by means of the immunoSEQ Assay, a bias-controlled multiplex PCR. The paper's processing steps were these. Within the assay, amplification of reference gene primers was used to estimate how many nucleated cells each sample contained. Sequence reads were collapsed and filtered to measure the absolute abundance of every unique TCRbeta CDR3 rearrangement. For each sample, productive Simpson clonality was calculated by taking the square root of Simpson's diversity index across productive rearrangements. TCRdb's version of the immuneACCESS table is confined to in-frame rearrangements and falls short of the full clone set. An unresolved V gene accounts for under half of the shortfall where checked; the remainder is of unknown origin. From that table come the V and J calls and clone size; the DNA was used to work out D and trimming. This sample is represented by about 220,000 clones; 84% of them were singletons. The ten largest make up roughly 10% of the sample.

The count of this clone is one. Its recognized antigen is unknown. The input lacks base qualities; no much larger clone sits a single base away. The CDR3 starts with the cysteine, ends with the phenylalanine, and has 14 residues. Only the CDR3 DNA is retained, 42 bases long and in frame from the first base. Germline trimming amounts to 7 bases on V and 1 base on J, with 4 as the count of junction bases outside the gene matches. For CDR1 and CDR2, the germline V gene lists MDHEN and SYDVKM. The origin of this receptor is a man between 45 and 60 years old with active or convalescent COVID-19. The sequenced material came from peripheral blood. This chain is built from TRBV28 and TRBJ1-5; TRBD1 aligns with 7 central bases. At the DNA level, the sequence is TGTGCCAGCACCCCAGGGGGAAGCAATCAGCCCCAGCATTTT. Translated, this is CASTPGGSNQPQHF.